This TCR beta chain was identified during a study of blood T cell repertoires in COVID-19. As for the study in general: COVID-19 samples from acute and convalescent phases originated in the United States, Italy and Spain. The cDNA or gDNA used as material had been derived from T cells, B-cell-depleted T cells, or PBMCs.

Study processing details: Nucleated cell counts were estimated from reference gene primer amplification. The assay was immunoSEQ multiplex PCR, and TCRdb's table has in-frame clones only and misses some. V and J calls and clone size are given by that table; D and trimming were obtained from the DNA. The sample contains 250,000 to 300,000 clones, under 90% of which appear only once. CDR3 length equals 16 residues. CDR1 and CDR2 (germline): SGHDT, YYEEEE. The J segment lost 6 bases and the V segment lost 0 bases, leaving 6 bases of the junction unmatched. Sequencing was performed on peripheral blood. This clonotype was obtained from a woman aged 55-69 years with active or convalescent COVID-19. The chain links TRBV5-6 to TRBJ2-1; the match to TRBD1 covers 10 bases. The CDR3 protein is CASSLGRDRGSNEQFF. The CDR3 DNA reads as TGTGCCAGCAGCTTGGGCCGGGACAGGGGTAGCAATGAGCAGTTCTTC.